The 22 T cell receptor beta chains given below trace back to one sample, sequenced in a study of vaccination and CD4 T cells after COVID-19. These receptors are not linked to any known antigen. Noted treatment: roughly ten-day PBMC culture with coronavirus spike peptide pools or control peptides (ViraFEST assay). The Oncomine TCR Beta short-read assay sequenced DNA from cultured CD4+ T cells. TCRdb re-derived calls from the PCR reads in MiXCR, one entry per CDR3 protein. The sample contains approximately 16,000 distinct CDR3 sequences, about 48% of which appear only once. The sample was CD4+ T cells from blood, cultured in vitro. These receptors all stem from a human donor who had recovered from COVID-19.

The sample holds a few counts of this clonotype. V is TRBV11-2 and J is TRBJ2-3; the D gene is possibly TRBD2 (6 bases). The V gene's germline CDR1 is SGHAT and CDR2 FQNNGV. Trimming removed 3 bases from V and 1 base from J, with 8 bases in between. The CDR3 extends over 14 amino acids. The CDR3 sequence: CASSLGGGTDTQYF. The DNA for the CDR3 is TGTGCCAGCAGCTTGGGAGGTGGCACAGATACGCAGTATTTT.

This rearrangement joins TRBV20-1 to TRBJ1-5, with 7 bases aligning to TRBD1. There are 18 residues in the CDR3. The germline CDR1 and CDR2 sequences are DFQATT and SNEGSKA (reference sequence). V dropped 1 base and J dropped 0; count of bases not matched to a gene: 12. The chain's CDR3 is CSARGPGQITYSNQPQHF. The CDR3 coding sequence is TGCAGTGCTAGAGGGCCGGGACAGATAACGTATAGCAATCAGCCCCAGCATTTT.

The chain couples TRBV28 to TRBJ2-3; 7 nucleotides match TRBD2. V shed 2 bases and J 4 bases; nucleotides not matched to a gene: 9. Germline CDR1 is MDHEN and CDR2 is SYDVKM. The CDR3 sequence is 16 residues long. The CDR3 sequence is CASSLNSREGADTQYF. DNA of the CDR3: TGTGCCAGCAGTTTAAATTCCAGGGAGGGCGCAGATACGCAGTATTTT.

The rearrangement links TRBV10-2 to TRBJ2-3; 7 nucleotides match TRBD1. The V gene's germline CDR1 is WSHSY and CDR2 SAAADI. This CDR3 comprises 14 residues. The junction had 4 bases not matched to a gene; V was cut back by 6 bases and J by 1 base. The CDR3 here is CASSDRVGTDTQYF. CDR3 bases: TGCGCCAGCAGCGACAGGGTGGGCACAGATACGCAGTATTTT.

The table lists this clonotype with a count of one. The rearrangement uses TRBV20-1 and TRBJ2-1, with TRBD1 as a possible D gene (6 bases). CDR3 length: 16 residues. V was pared by 3 bases and J by 2 bases, with 17 bases between. CDR1 is DFQATT and CDR2 is SNEGSKA in the germline V gene (reference sequence). The CDR3 region has the DNA TGCAGTGCTAGTGCAGGGGAACTGACAGCCTACAATGAGCAGTTCTTC. Protein sequence: CSASAGELTAYNEQFF.

The V and J genes are TRBV10-1 and TRBJ2-1, with D tentatively TRBD2 (6 bases). V was pared by 6 bases and J by 7 bases, with 19 bases between. Germline loops: CDR1 WNHNN, CDR2 SYGVQD (reference sequence). The CDR3 spans 15 residues. In DNA form, the CDR3 reads TGCGCCAGCAGCACCGGGACTCCAAAAGGGAATGAGCAGTTCTTC. Its translation: CASSTGTPKGNEQFF.

This clonotype was seen a handful of times. This chain uses TRBV15 with TRBJ1-5; a possible D gene is TRBD1 (5 bases). V lost 2 bases, J lost 12 bases, and 11 bases lay in between. This CDR3 has 12 amino acids. CDR1 and CDR2 (germline): LNHNV, YYDKDF (reference sequence). CDR3 in DNA: TGTGCCACCAGCAGACTAGGGGAGGTCCAGCATTTT. It codes for CATSRLGEVQHF.

The chain joins TRBV24-1 to TRBJ2-5, with 7 nucleotides matching TRBD1. The trim removed 4 bases at V and 0 bases at J, leaving 4 bases unmatched. This CDR3 has 15 amino acids. Germline V gene sequence: CDR1 KGHDR, CDR2 SFDVKD. For the CDR3, the DNA is TGTGCCACCAGTGACCCCGGGACAGACCAAGAGACCCAGTACTTC. Translation: CATSDPGTDQETQYF.

The chain joins TRBV4-1 to TRBJ2-7; possibly TRBD2 for D (6 bases). Deletions cut 0 bases from V and 1 base from J, with 22 bases between. Per germline, CDR1 MGHRA and CDR2 YSYEKL. The CDR3 runs to 19 residues. CDR3 in DNA: TGCGCCAGCAGCCAAGATGTGGGGACTCCCCGGAGAGCATCCTACGAGCAGTACTTC. Residues: CASSQDVGTPRRASYEQYF.

This clonotype has just a few counts. V usage is TRBV6-2 or TRBV6-3 and J usage is TRBJ2-7; TRBD1 aligns across 10 bases. Germline V gene lookup returns CDR1 MNHEY and CDR2 SVGEGT. The V segment lost 4 bases and the J segment 1 base; nucleotides outside the gene matches: 7. The CDR3 has 16 residues. This chain's CDR3 is CASSSRGQGGSYEQYF. In DNA form, the CDR3 reads TGTGCCAGCAGTTCTCGAGGACAGGGGGGGTCCTACGAGCAGTACTTC.

The chain carries TRBV5-4 and TRBJ1-2; no definite D call. Trimming left V 0 bases short and J 0 bases short, with 12 bases between. Germline CDR1 reads SGHNT; CDR2 reads YYREEE (reference sequence). The CDR3 totals 16 residues. The chain's CDR3 is CASSLAGGLTNYGYTF. CDR3 in DNA: TGTGCCAGCAGCTTGGCCGGAGGGTTAACTAACTATGGCTACACCTTC.

This chain links TRBV5-1 with TRBJ1-6; 10 bases agree with TRBD1. The CDR3 loop spans 14 amino acids. V lost 4 bases and J lost 11; bases outside the gene matches: 6. The germline CDR1 and CDR2 sequences are SGHRS and YFSETQ. The CDR3, as DNA: TGCGCCAGCAGCAGCGGGACAGGGGAGGCACCCCTCCACTTT. It is translated as CASSSGTGEAPLHF.

This sequence joins TRBV20-1 and TRBJ2-5, with D possibly matching TRBD1 (6 bases). Germline V gene lookup returns CDR1 DFQATT and CDR2 SNEGSKA (reference sequence). V gave up 6 bases and J gave up 1 base, with 9 bases separating them. The CDR3 runs 12 residues. Here the CDR3 reads CSARGGQETQYF. Here the CDR3 DNA reads TGCAGTGCCCGAGGGGGCCAAGAGACCCAGTACTTC.

The chain uses TRBV20-1 and TRBJ1-5; D possibly corresponds to TRBD1 (6 bases). V lost 3 bases and J 7 bases, leaving 28 bases between the germline ends. Germline assignment: CDR1 DFQATT and CDR2 SNEGSKA (reference sequence). CDR3 length: 18 residues. The CDR3 is CSARDPGAGDRRGQPQHF. DNA for the CDR3: TGCAGTGCTAGGGATCCCGGGGCAGGGGATAGGCGCGGGCAGCCCCAGCATTTT.

This clonotype has more than one count but fewer than ten. The CDR3 nucleotides are TGTGCCACCAGCAGAGATCCCTACCCAGGCACTGGAAACACCATATATTTT. Its protein product is CATSRDPYPGTGNTIYF. This chain links TRBV15 with TRBJ1-3; no reliable D call. Germline CDR1 is LNHNV and CDR2 is YYDKDF (reference sequence). Trimming shortened V by 0 bases and J by 2 bases, and 14 bases separated the two germline ends. The CDR3 has 17 amino acids.

This clonotype was picked up a small number of times. The chain joins TRBV11-2 to TRBJ2-7, with D unclear. Germline CDR1 reads SGHAT; CDR2 reads FQNNGV. The ends were cut back, 4 bases at V and 3 bases at J, with 16 bases in the middle. CDR3 size: 15 residues. The CDR3 nucleotides read TGTGCCAGCAGCTCTCCGGGCAGTCGATTCTACGAGCAGTACTTC. The encoded protein is CASSSPGSRFYEQYF.

V usage is TRBV7-2 and J usage is TRBJ2-1; D remains ambiguous. Trimming took 1 base from V and 4 from J, leaving 14 bases between them. CDR3 length equals 16 residues. CDR1 SGHTA and CDR2 FQGNSA come from the germline V gene. CDR3: CASSLGLGRFYNEQFF. The CDR3 bases are TGTGCCAGCAGCTTAGGGCTAGGCCGTTTTTACAATGAGCAGTTCTTC.

This chain joins TRBV12-3 or TRBV12-4 and TRBJ2-5; 10 nucleotides line up with TRBD2. V shed 5 bases and J 4 bases; nucleotides not matched to a gene: 10. The CDR3 spans 16 residues. DNA of the CDR3: TGTGCCAGCAGTCCTCGTGTAGCGGGGGGAGGAGAGACCCAGTACTTC. Protein sequence: CASSPRVAGGGETQYF.

The chain couples TRBV20-1 to TRBJ1-1, with TRBD1 matching over 7 bases. J was trimmed by 4 bases and V by 6 bases; bases with no gene match: 5. Germline V gene lookup returns CDR1 DFQATT and CDR2 SNEGSKA (reference sequence). This CDR3 has 12 residues. Here the CDR3 DNA reads TGCAGTGCCCCCCGGGACAGCACTGAAGCTTTCTTT. It codes for CSAPRDSTEAFF.

This chain uses TRBV7-2 with TRBJ1-4, with D hard to call. Between the trimmed V and J ends, which lost 1 base and 8 bases, there was a span of 11 bases. Germline lookup yields CDR1 SGHTA and CDR2 FQGNSA. This CDR3 comprises 14 residues. For the CDR3, the DNA is TGTGCCAGCAGCTTAGGAGTGGTTCGCGAAAAACTGTTTTTT. Its translation: CASSLGVVREKLFF.

There are a few counts of this clonotype. The V call is TRBV6-1, the J call TRBJ2-7; TRBD1 agrees at 11 bases. Germline V gene sequence: CDR1 MNHNS, CDR2 SASEGT. V gave up 5 bases and J gave up 3 bases; unmatched junction bases: 6. This CDR3 is 15 amino acids long. This CDR3 reads CASSRSGTGGYEQYF. CDR3 bases: TGTGCCAGCAGTCGATCCGGGACAGGGGGCTACGAGCAGTACTTC.

The CDR3 DNA sequence: TGTGCCAGCAGCCCGCGGCCAGCTTTAGCCAAAAACATTCAGTACTTC. This gives the protein CASSPRPALAKNIQYF. This sequence joins TRBV9 and TRBJ2-4; D is unclear. The CDR3 is 16 amino acids. V lost 4 bases to trimming and J lost 0 bases, with 14 bases between them. The V gene's germline CDR1 is SGDLS and CDR2 YYNGEE. The full variable domain, in which reference TRBV9 and TRBJ2-4 provide the parts outside the CDR3, is DSGVTQTPKHLITATGQRVTLRCSPRSGDLSVYWYQQSLDQGLQFLIQYYNGEERAKGNILERFSAQQFPDLHSELNLSSLELGDSALYFCASSPRPALAKNIQYFGAGTRLSVL.